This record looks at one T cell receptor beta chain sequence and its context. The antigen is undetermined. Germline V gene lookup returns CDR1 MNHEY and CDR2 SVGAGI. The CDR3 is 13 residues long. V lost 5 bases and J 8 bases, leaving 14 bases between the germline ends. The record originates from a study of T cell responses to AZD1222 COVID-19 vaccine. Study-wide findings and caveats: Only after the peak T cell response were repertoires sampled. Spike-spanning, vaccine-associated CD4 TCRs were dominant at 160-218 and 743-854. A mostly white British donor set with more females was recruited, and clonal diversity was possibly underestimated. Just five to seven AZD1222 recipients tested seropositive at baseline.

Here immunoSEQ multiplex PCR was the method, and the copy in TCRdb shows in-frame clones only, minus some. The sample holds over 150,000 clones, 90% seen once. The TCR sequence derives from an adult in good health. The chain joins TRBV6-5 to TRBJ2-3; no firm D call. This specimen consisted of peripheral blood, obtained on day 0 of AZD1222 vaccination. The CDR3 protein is CASSRAVDGTQYF. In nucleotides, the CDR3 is TGTGCCAGCAGTCGCGCCGTCGATGGTACGCAGTATTTT.